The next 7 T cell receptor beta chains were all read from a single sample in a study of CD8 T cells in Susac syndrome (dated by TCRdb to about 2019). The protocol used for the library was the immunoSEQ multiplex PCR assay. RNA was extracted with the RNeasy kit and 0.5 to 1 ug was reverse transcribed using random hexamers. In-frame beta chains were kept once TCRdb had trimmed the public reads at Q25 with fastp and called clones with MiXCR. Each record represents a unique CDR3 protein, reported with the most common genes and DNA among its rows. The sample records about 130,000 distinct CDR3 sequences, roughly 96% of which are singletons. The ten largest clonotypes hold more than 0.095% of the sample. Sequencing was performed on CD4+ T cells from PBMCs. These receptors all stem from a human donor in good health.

CDR3 loop: CASGPYSNTGELFF. In DNA form, the CDR3 reads TGTGCCAGTGGACCCTATTCGAACACCGGGGAGCTGTTTTTT. The rearrangement joins TRBV19 to TRBJ2-2; D gene unclear. In germline, CDR1 is LNHDA, CDR2 SQIVND (reference sequence). The CDR3 is made up of 14 amino acids. Trimming removed 8 bases from V and 0 bases from J, with 10 bases in between. The whole variable domain, remainder taken from reference TRBV19 and TRBJ2-2, is DGGITQSPKYLFRKEGQNVTLSCEQNLNHDAMYWYRQDPGQGLRLIYYSQIVNDFQKGDIAEGYSVSREKKESFPLTVTSAQKNPTAFYLCASGPYSNTGELFFGEGSRLTVL.

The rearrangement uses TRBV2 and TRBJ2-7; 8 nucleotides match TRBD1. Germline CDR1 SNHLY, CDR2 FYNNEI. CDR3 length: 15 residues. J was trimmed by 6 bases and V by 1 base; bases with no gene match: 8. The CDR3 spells CASSEGFDRGPEQYF. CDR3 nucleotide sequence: TGTGCCAGCAGTGAAGGTTTTGACAGGGGACCCGAGCAGTACTTC.

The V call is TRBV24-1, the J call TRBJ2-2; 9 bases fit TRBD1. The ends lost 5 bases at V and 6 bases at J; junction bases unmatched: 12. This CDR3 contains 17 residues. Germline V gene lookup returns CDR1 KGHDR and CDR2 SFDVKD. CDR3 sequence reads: CATSGDRVGLGAGELFF. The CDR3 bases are TGTGCCACCAGTGGGGACAGGGTAGGTCTAGGAGCCGGGGAGCTGTTTTTT.

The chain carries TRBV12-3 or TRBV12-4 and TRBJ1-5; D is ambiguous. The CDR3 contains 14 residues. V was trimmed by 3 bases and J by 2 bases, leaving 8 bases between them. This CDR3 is CASSFLTGNQPQHF. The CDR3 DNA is TGTGCCAGCAGTTTCTTGACCGGCAATCAGCCCCAGCATTTT.

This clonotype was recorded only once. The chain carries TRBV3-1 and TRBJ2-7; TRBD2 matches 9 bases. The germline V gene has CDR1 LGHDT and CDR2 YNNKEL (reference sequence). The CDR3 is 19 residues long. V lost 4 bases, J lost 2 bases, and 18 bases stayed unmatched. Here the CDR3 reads CASSRAHKGLAIPAYEQYF. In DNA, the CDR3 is TGTGCCAGCAGCCGAGCCCACAAAGGACTAGCGATACCCGCCTACGAGCAGTACTTC.

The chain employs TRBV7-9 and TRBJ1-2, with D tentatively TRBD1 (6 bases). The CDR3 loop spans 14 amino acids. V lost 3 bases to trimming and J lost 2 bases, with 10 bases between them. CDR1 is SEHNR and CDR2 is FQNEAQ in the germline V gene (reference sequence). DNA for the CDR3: TGTGCCAGCAGCTTCCGGGACATAAACTATGGCTACACCTTC. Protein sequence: CASSFRDINYGYTF.

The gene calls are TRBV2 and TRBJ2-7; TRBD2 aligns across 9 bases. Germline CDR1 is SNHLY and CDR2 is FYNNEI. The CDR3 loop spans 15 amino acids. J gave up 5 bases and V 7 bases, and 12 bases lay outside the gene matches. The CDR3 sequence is CASNSGRTLPHEQYF. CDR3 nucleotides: TGTGCCAGCAACAGCGGGAGGACGCTTCCCCACGAGCAGTACTTC.